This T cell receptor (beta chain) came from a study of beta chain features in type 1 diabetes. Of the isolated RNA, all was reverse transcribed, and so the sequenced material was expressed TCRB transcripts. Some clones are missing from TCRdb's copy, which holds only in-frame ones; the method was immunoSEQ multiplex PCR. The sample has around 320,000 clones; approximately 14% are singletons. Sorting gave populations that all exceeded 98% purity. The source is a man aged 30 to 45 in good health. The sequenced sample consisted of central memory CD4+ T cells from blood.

The DNA for the CDR3 is TGCGCCAGCAGTAAGCGGGACAGGGATTACGAGCAGTACTTC. It is translated as CASSKRDRDYEQYF. The V call is TRBV4-3, the J call TRBJ2-7, with 9 nucleotides matching TRBD1. CDR3 size: 14 residues. Trimming at V came to 6 bases and at J to 4 bases, leaving 7 bases not matched to a gene. Germline loops: CDR1 LGHNA, CDR2 YSLEER.